The present T cell receptor beta chain was sequenced within a study of STAT5B mutations in CD4+ large granular lymphocyte leukemia. Notes on the study in general: Compared with healthy controls (2/35), patient top clones favored TRBV06 (8/27). Patient CD4-sorted repertoires stayed more clonal than healthy ones after leukemic-clone removal. Main leukemic clonotypes were patient-specific, but roughly 25% appeared at low frequency elsewhere.

Control samples were healthy donors' buffy coats. Sequencing was performed with immunoSEQ multiplex PCR; in TCRdb, only in-frame clones are kept and a portion is missing. The sample consists of 30,000 or so clones, approximately 84% of them appearing once. The length of the CDR3 is 13 residues. The V gene lost 5 bases and the J gene lost 2 bases, with 9 bases spanning the gap. CDR1 MDHEN and CDR2 SYDVKM come from the germline V gene. Details on this clone: Its antigen remains unknown.

The clonotype originates from a human donor in good health. Sequenced material: CD4+ T cells from blood buffy coats. The J gene is TRBJ1-2, the V gene TRBV28; the D is unclear. The CDR3 coding sequence is TGTGCCAGCAGTCGAGGAGGGAACTATGGCTACACCTTC. Protein product: CASSRGGNYGYTF.